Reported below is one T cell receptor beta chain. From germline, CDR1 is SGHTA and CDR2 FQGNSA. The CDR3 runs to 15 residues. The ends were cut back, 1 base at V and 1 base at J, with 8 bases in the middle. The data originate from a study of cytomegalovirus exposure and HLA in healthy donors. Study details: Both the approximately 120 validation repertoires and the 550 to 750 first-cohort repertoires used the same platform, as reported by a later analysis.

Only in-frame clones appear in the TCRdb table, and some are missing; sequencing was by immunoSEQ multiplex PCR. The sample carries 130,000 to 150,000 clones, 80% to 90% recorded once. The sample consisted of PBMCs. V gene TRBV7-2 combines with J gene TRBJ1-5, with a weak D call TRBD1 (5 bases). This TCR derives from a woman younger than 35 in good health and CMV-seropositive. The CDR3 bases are TGTGCCAGCAGCTTAGTGACAGCCAGCAATCAGCCCCAGCATTTT. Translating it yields CASSLVTASNQPQHF.